Included here is one TCR beta chain sequence, with context. The antigen is undetermined. The data were taken from a study of STAT3 mutations in large granular lymphocyte leukemia. Study results and limitations: In T-cell large granular lymphocyte leukemia, about half of patients showed multiple immunodominant subclonotypes.

The method was immunoSEQ multiplex PCR; TCRdb's version includes in-frame clones alone and lacks a portion of them. The sample includes about 42,000 clones, about 81% seen only once; the top ten take 0.43%. The V and J ends lost 0 bases and 6 bases, in that order; junction bases with no gene match: 7. CDR1 is SGHDN, CDR2 FVKESK, per germline. This CDR3 has 15 amino acids. Sequenced sample: PBMCs. The chain couples TRBV14 to TRBJ1-1; 7 bases are a match to TRBD1. This receptor was identified in a human donor with T large granular lymphocyte leukemia. Some clones in this sample may be carry-over from other donors' samples. CDR3 nucleotide sequence: TGTGCCAGCAGCCAAGAAGGCAGGGGGAGGGCTGAAGCTTTCTTT. Translation: CASSQEGRGRAEAFF. Filled out from reference TRBV14 and TRBJ1-1, the complete variable domain reads EAGVTQFPSHSVIEKGQTVTLRCDPISGHDNLYWYRRVMGKEIKFLLHFVKESKQDESGMPNNRFLAERTGGTYSTLKVQPAELEDSGVYFCASSQEGRGRAEAFFGQGTRLTVV.